The sequence of this TCR beta chain was determined in a study of spatial heterogeneity in lung cancer. Study-wide context: At a median of about 22 months after resection, follow-up PBMC samples were sequenced when available. More beta-chain than alpha-chain sequences were consistently detected.

V lost 5 bases and J lost 2, with 11 bases in between. The CDR3 contains 13 residues. CDR1 and CDR2 from the germline V gene are SQVTM and ANQGSEA. This clonotype has ten or more counts. Time point noted: blood at routine non-recurrence follow-up after resection. The authors sequenced whole RNA from tumor, nontumor lung or frozen PBMC without sorting. MiXCR, applied by TCRdb to the 5' RACE reads, yields one record per CDR3 protein. The sample gives about 120,000 distinct CDR3 sequences, approximately 12% of which show up once; roughly 17% is in the top ten. This TCR came from a male donor with early-stage non-small cell lung cancer. V usage is TRBV29-1 and J usage is TRBJ2-3; D is possibly TRBD1 (5 bases). Sample: PBMCs, taken at follow-up. The CDR3 region is CSVWGRYTDTQYF. CDR3 sequence (DNA): TGCAGCGTTTGGGGCAGGTACACAGATACGCAGTATTTT.